This T cell receptor beta chain appears in the sequencing data of a study of OX40 agonist ivuxolimab in advanced cancers. CDR1 is SGHRS, CDR2 YFSETQ, per germline. V gave up 4 bases and J gave up 7 bases; unmatched junction bases: 8. This CDR3 comprises 15 residues. Profiling relied on immunoSEQ multiplex PCR, and the TCRdb table lists in-frame clones only, not all of them. The sample includes approximately 50,000 clones, approximately 80% of them seen just once. Sequencing was performed on CD4+ or CD8+ T cells sorted from blood, taken in a trial of the OX40 agonist ivuxolimab. The V gene is TRBV5-1, the J gene TRBJ2-2; the match to TRBD2 covers 9 bases. This TCR derives from an adult with an advanced solid tumor such as melanoma, head and neck, liver or kidney cancer. The DNA of the CDR3 is TGCGCCAGCAGCCCCGGGACTAGCCTAAGCGGGGAGCTGTTTTTT. Translation gives CASSPGTSLSGELFF.